A selection of T cell receptor beta chains follows, all from one sample in a study of T cells expressing NK-cell markers. Following a re-call of the 5' RACE reads, TCRdb has one entry per CDR3 protein and lacks DNA. The sample shows roughly 420,000 distinct CDR3 sequences, and about 7.1% sits with its ten largest clones. Sequencing was done on a sample of blood T cells: a sorted CD56 or NKG2C T cell subset, CD4+ or CD8+ T cells, or bulk PBMC T cells (not recorded which). The source is a woman between 18 and 69 years old in good health. Each CDR3 is given with its conserved first and last residue.

J gene | V gene | CDR3 protein
TRBJ1-1 | TRBV12-3/TRBV12-4 | CASAEGVHTEAFF
TRBJ2-3 | TRBV29-1 | CSVLPGDDTQYF
TRBJ1-1 | TRBV30 | CAWGQGTEAFF
TRBJ1-1 | TRBV6-1 | CASSEPDTEAFF
TRBJ2-5 | TRBV6-2/TRBV6-3 | CASRYSNPLPQYF
TRBJ1-1 | TRBV6-2/TRBV6-3 | CASSSPGTNTEAFF
TRBJ2-6 | TRBV9 | CASSDRQGLPSGANVLTF
TRBJ1-6 | TRBV6-5 | CASSTTGLGGSYNSPLHF
TRBJ1-3 | TRBV29-1 | CSVEAGYGNTIYF
TRBJ2-1 | TRBV29-1 | CSVDGTSSQDEQFF
TRBJ2-1 | TRBV7-2 | CASSLGLAGWEQFF
TRBJ1-1 | TRBV6-1 | CGSSPGGYTEAFF
TRBJ2-6 | TRBV4-2 | CASSPFFGDTYSGANVLTF
TRBJ2-3 | TRBV6-5 | CASSLDFRNTQYF
TRBJ2-3 | TRBV4-3 | CASSQEGTSGGGDTQYF
TRBJ2-1 | TRBV7-2 | CASSFLGPPGNEQFF
TRBJ2-5 | TRBV5-1 | CASSFGVSQETQYF
TRBJ1-5 | TRBV20-1 | CSADPGQNSNQPQHF